This is a list of T cell receptor beta chains from one sample in a study of regulatory T cells in long-lasting Graves disease. A single record per CDR3 protein comes from TCRdb applying MiXCR to the multiplex PCR reads. In the table there are about 240,000 distinct CDR3 sequences, 20% of which are singletons. The sample here was peripheral blood mononuclear cells (PBMCs), taken at new diagnosis, from a patient treated with antithyroid drugs. Receptors were obtained from a female donor with Graves disease. Each CDR3 is given with its conserved first and last residue. Fields, in order: V gene, CDR3 protein.

>TRBV7-9
CASSLSFSGSSYEQYF
>TRBV12-3/TRBV12-4
CASRGSGGLQTQYF
>TRBV6-1
CASSRTGWAYEQYF
>TRBV5-8
CASTLGYHGYTF
>TRBV9
CASSSALAGTDTQYF
>TRBV19
CASNLEVGETQYF
>TRBV11-3
CASSLEARSSYEQYF
>TRBV4-1
CASGYVRAEAFF
>TRBV7-9
CASSIEAATYNEQFF
>TRBV7-9
CASSLIGELFF
>TRBV11-3
CAIKGGSTDTQYF
>TRBV15
CATRPGDDHQPQHF
>TRBV5-6
CASSLNTGNIIYF
>TRBV6-2/TRBV6-3
CASIEWGGTGLNYGYTF
>TRBV19
CASSTSRMAEQFF
>TRBV11-2
CASSPRTGPLIGNTIYF
>TRBV20-1
CSARNRGEIRSPLHF
>TRBV7-2
CASSSAERRRANEQFF
>TRBV27
CASSRGPFSTPQHF
>TRBV20-1
CSARGEDRGETQYF
>TRBV19
CASSSPISDGVNEQFF
>TRBV2
CASKGTVGLSTEAFF
>TRBV9
CASSPFHTSSYNEQFF
>TRBV27
CASSLDGVGQYF
>TRBV6-2/TRBV6-3
CASTTLTGGRDQPQHF
>TRBV30
CAWSSPRGDTQYF
>TRBV24-1
CATSVGVEKTGELFF
>TRBV29-1
CSVGQSGQPQHF
>TRBV5-4
CASRGQGIQETQYF
>TRBV24-1
CATSGTSDEQFF
>TRBV28
CASSLRESEQFF
>TRBV29-1
CSAGTGAYNEQFF
>TRBV7-2
CASSSGTGSQPQHF
>TRBV20-1
CSARDYQLAAGVDEQFF
>TRBV3-1
CASSDSVANEKLFF
>TRBV28
CATLDRDGYTF
>TRBV4-3
CASSQEPRTTNEKLFF
>TRBV11-2
CASTGGQTDTQYF
>TRBV11-2
CASSLSPGDSVNYGYTF
>TRBV10-3
CAISVQGGDTDTQYF
>TRBV28
CVTAQGASYEQYF